One sample yielded the 17 T cell receptor beta chains listed below, sequenced in a study of PD-1 blockade in classical Hodgkin lymphoma. Indicated time point: cycle 4 day 1 (C4D1), after less than seven weeks of nivolumab. Every patient experienced relapse after autologous stem cell transplantation, and brentuximab vedotin exposure varied. This table comes from immunoSEQ multiplex PCR, and its TCRdb copy is limited to in-frame clones, with some not included. The sample lists 100,000 or so clones; roughly 89% were seen once. Source: peripheral blood mononuclear cells (PBMCs), taken before the fourth cycle of nivolumab. Every receptor here comes from a human donor with classical Hodgkin lymphoma.

V usage is TRBV11-2 and J usage is TRBJ2-7; tentatively, D is TRBD2 (6 bases). CDR1 and CDR2 (germline): SGHAT, FQNNGV. Trimming removed 4 bases from V and 6 bases from J, with 22 bases in between. The CDR3 sequence is 16 residues long. CDR3 amino acids: CASSSALIGTSSEQYF. DNA of the CDR3: TGTGCCAGCAGCTCCGCTCTAATTGGGACTTCTTCCGAGCAGTACTTC.

This sequence joins TRBV5-1 and TRBJ2-1; D call uncertain. This CDR3 contains 14 residues. The V gene's germline CDR1 is SGHRS and CDR2 YFSETQ. V lost 0 bases, J lost 7 bases, and 11 bases lay in between. CDR3 DNA sequence: TGCGCCAGCAGCTTGGATGCGGATATTAATGAGCAGTTCTTC. Encoded protein: CASSLDADINEQFF.

In its sample, this clone was seen once. The rearrangement uses TRBV2 and TRBJ1-2; D unclear. The CDR3 consists of 15 residues. Germline CDR1 is SNHLY and CDR2 is FYNNEI. V was cut by 4 bases and J by 1 base, with 13 bases left in between. CDR3 residues: CASSVEKVFNYGYTF. CDR3 DNA: TGTGCCAGCAGTGTTGAAAAGGTCTTTAACTATGGCTACACCTTC.

The V gene is TRBV27, the J gene TRBJ2-7, with D tentatively TRBD1 or TRBD2 (5 bases each). CDR1 and CDR2 from the germline V gene are MNHEY and SMNVEV (reference sequence). This CDR3 has 15 amino acids. V lost 4 bases and J 3 bases, leaving 16 bases between the germline ends. The CDR3 loop reads CASSSSWDRLYEQYF. CDR3 coding DNA: TGTGCCAGCAGTTCTTCCTGGGACCGTCTCTACGAGCAGTACTTC.

The chain recombines TRBV29-1 with TRBJ2-3; the D gene is possibly TRBD2 (6 bases). Germline V lookup: CDR1 SQVTM, CDR2 ANQGSEA. V lost 7 bases to trimming and J lost 2 bases, with 16 bases between them. The CDR3 sequence is 14 residues long. The CDR3 loop reads CSAEGAGPTDTQYF. CDR3 DNA: TGCAGCGCCGAGGGAGCGGGCCCCACAGATACGCAGTATTTT.

The chain has TRBV5-1 and TRBJ1-1, with D perhaps matching TRBD1 (5 bases). The V gene lost 10 bases and the J gene lost 4 bases, with 20 bases spanning the gap. The CDR3 totals 14 residues. Germline V gene sequence: CDR1 SGHRS, CDR2 YFSETQ. CDR3 bases: TGCGCCTCCAGAGGGGTGGTTACGGCCACTGAAGCTTTCTTT. This sequence encodes CASRGVVTATEAFF.

This clone was detected only once. The rearrangement uses TRBV30 and TRBJ1-2, with a weak D call TRBD1 (6 bases). Germline CDR1 and CDR2: GTSNPN and SVGIG (reference sequence). This CDR3 comprises 10 residues. V lost 4 bases, J lost 6 bases, and 6 bases lay in between. CDR3 sequence (DNA): TGTGCCTGGACAGGGGATGGCTACACCTTC. Amino acid sequence: CAWTGDGYTF. The variable domain in full, with the rest retrieved from reference TRBV30 and TRBJ1-2, is SQTIHQWPATLVQPVGSPLSLECTVEGTSNPNLYWYRQAAGRGLQLLFYSVGIGQISSEVPQNLSASRPQDRQFILSSKKLLLSDSGFYLCAWTGDGYTFGSGTRLTVV.

The chain carries TRBV14 and TRBJ2-5; D is ambiguous. The CDR3 covers 16 residues. Germline loops: CDR1 SGHDN, CDR2 FVKESK. V lost 0 bases to trimming and J lost 2 bases, with 13 bases between them. Here the CDR3 reads CASSQEALAAQETQYF. CDR3 nucleotide sequence: TGTGCCAGCAGCCAAGAAGCCCTGGCTGCACAAGAGACCCAGTACTTC.

The chain carries TRBV30 and TRBJ1-5; D may be TRBD1 (5 bases). V was trimmed by 4 bases and J by 4 bases, leaving 8 bases between them. In germline, CDR1 is GTSNPN, CDR2 SVGIG (reference sequence). This CDR3 region has 12 residues. CDR3 coding DNA: TGTGCCTGGAATAGGGGAAATCAGCCCCAGCATTTT. This translates into CAWNRGNQPQHF.

The chain recombines TRBV4-3 with TRBJ2-2, with 10 bases fitting TRBD2. The germline V gene has CDR1 LGHNA and CDR2 YSLEER. V dropped 8 bases and J dropped 6; count of bases not matched to a gene: 12. The CDR3 totals 16 residues. The CDR3 reads CASRFLAGDFSGELFF. CDR3 nucleotide sequence: TGCGCCAGCCGATTCCTAGCGGGAGATTTTTCCGGGGAGCTGTTTTTT.

J is TRBJ1-1 and V is TRBV27; possibly TRBD1 for D (5 bases). Germline V lookup: CDR1 MNHEY, CDR2 SMNVEV (reference sequence). With 3 bases removed from V and 5 bases from J, the gap between germline ends came to 10 bases. This CDR3 contains 13 residues. The CDR3 region has the DNA TGTGCCAGCAGTTTGCAGGGAAGAACTGAAGCTTTCTTT. It yields the protein CASSLQGRTEAFF.

The chain recombines TRBV19 with TRBJ1-2; TRBD1 aligns across 9 bases. The CDR3 contains 14 residues. Trimming removed 3 bases from V and 5 bases from J; junction bases left unmatched: 4. The germline CDR1 and CDR2 sequences are LNHDA and SQIVND (reference sequence). The CDR3 DNA reads TGTGCCAGTAGTATCGGGACAGGGATTTATGGCTACACCTTC. Protein product: CASSIGTGIYGYTF.

This chain links TRBV28 with TRBJ2-1; 13 bases map to TRBD2. J was trimmed by 10 bases and V by 3 bases; bases with no gene match: 6. CDR1 and CDR2 (germline): MDHEN, SYDVKM. This CDR3 spans 15 amino acids. The DNA of the CDR3 is TGTGCCAGCAGTTTTGGACTAGCGGGAGTATTGGAGCAGTTCTTC. As protein: CASSFGLAGVLEQFF.

This chain links TRBV6-5 with TRBJ1-1; D is undetermined. V was pared by 5 bases and J by 1 base, with 8 bases between. CDR3 size: 13 residues. Germline V lookup: CDR1 MNHEY, CDR2 SVGAGI. In DNA form, the CDR3 reads TGTGCCAGCAGTCTACCGCCGAACACTGAAGCTTTCTTT. This translates into CASSLPPNTEAFF.

This sequence joins TRBV6-6 and TRBJ1-2; a weak D match, TRBD1 (6 bases). V lost 7 bases to trimming and J lost 7 bases, with 22 bases between them. The CDR3 extends over 15 amino acids. From germline, CDR1 is MNHNY and CDR2 SVGAGI (reference sequence). This CDR3 is CASTRDLLTGSGYTF. CDR3 nucleotide sequence: TGTGCCAGCACCCGAGACCTCCTCACAGGGTCTGGCTACACCTTC.

This rearrangement joins TRBV29-1 to TRBJ1-2, with 11 positions matching TRBD1. The J segment lost 0 bases and the V segment lost 6 bases, leaving 9 bases of the junction unmatched. CDR1 and CDR2 (germline): SQVTM, ANQGSEA. This CDR3 is 16 amino acids long. The CDR3, as DNA: TGCAGCGTCAAGGGACAGGGGGAGGTCACTAACTATGGCTACACCTTC. Its translation: CSVKGQGEVTNYGYTF.

The gene calls are TRBV4-2 and TRBJ2-7, with D perhaps matching TRBD1 (6 bases). Germline-derived CDR1 and CDR2 are LGHNA and YNFKEQ. Trimming took off 1 base at V and 0 bases at J, with 16 bases between the two ends. The CDR3 contains 17 residues. CDR3 nucleotide sequence: TGTGCCAGCAGCCAAGGGCTTATTGGCAGGGGCTCCTACGAGCAGTACTTC. Its translation: CASSQGLIGRGSYEQYF.